One sample yielded the 13 T cell receptor beta chains listed below, sequenced in a study of shared clonotypes between healthy human individuals. Here immunoSEQ multiplex PCR was the method, and the copy in TCRdb shows in-frame clones only, minus some. The sample contains 450,000 to 700,000 clones, 95% of which appear only once. CD45RO-negative CD8 cells positively selected for CCR7 made up the naive population, which excluded terminally differentiated effector memory CD45RA+ cells. Sequenced input: naive CD8+ T cells sorted from blood. Source of these receptors: a woman aged 30 to 39 in good health.

V gene TRBV7-7 combines with J gene TRBJ2-1, with 7 bases identical to TRBD2. This CDR3 region has 16 residues. From germline, CDR1 is SSHAT and CDR2 FNYEAQ (reference sequence). V trimming: 5 bases; J trimming: 0 bases; junction bases outside the gene matches: 7. CDR3 sequence reads: CASSPLADSSYNEQFF. CDR3 sequence (DNA): TGTGCCAGCAGCCCTCTAGCGGATAGCTCCTACAATGAGCAGTTCTTC.

This clone occurred once. The chain carries TRBV7-9 and TRBJ1-5; 7 nucleotides line up with TRBD1. Germline V gene sequence: CDR1 SEHNR, CDR2 FQNEAQ (reference sequence). With 3 bases clipped from V and 7 bases from J, the junction kept 9 bases outside the gene matches. This CDR3 is built from 15 residues. Written as DNA, the CDR3 is TGTGCCAGCAGCTTGGACAGGACCCCCGGGCAGCCCCAGCATTTT. It encodes CASSLDRTPGQPQHF.

This rearrangement joins TRBV7-8 to TRBJ2-2; 7 bases are shared with TRBD2. Germline V lookup: CDR1 SGHVS, CDR2 FQNEAQ. The CDR3 extends over 17 amino acids. The V segment lost 5 bases and the J segment 6 bases; nucleotides outside the gene matches: 15. CDR3 bases: TGTGCCAGCAGCCCCGCCCGGGCTAGCGGCCTCGCCGGGGAGCTGTTTTTT. Translating gives CASSPARASGLAGELFF.

This chain links TRBV9 with TRBJ1-1; D remains unclear. This CDR3 contains 14 residues. Germline lookup yields CDR1 SGDLS and CDR2 YYNGEE. Trimming removed 0 bases at V and 1 base at J, with 7 bases between. The CDR3 DNA is TGTGCCAGCAGCGTAGAATCAGCGAACACTGAAGCTTTCTTT. Residues: CASSVESANTEAFF. The whole variable domain, filled in from reference TRBV9 and TRBJ1-1, reads DSGVTQTPKHLITATGQRVTLRCSPRSGDLSVYWYQQSLDQGLQFLIQYYNGEERAKGNILERFSAQQFPDLHSELNLSSLELGDSALYFCASSVESANTEAFFGQGTRLTVV.

Concerning this clone: At the DNA level, this CDR3 is encoded by other sequences in the same sample as well. V is TRBV27 and J is TRBJ1-2; TRBD1 might be the D (5 bases). Germline lookup yields CDR1 MNHEY and CDR2 SMNVEV (reference sequence). This CDR3 comprises 13 residues. With 6 bases removed from V and 2 bases from J, the gap between germline ends came to 10 bases. This CDR3 is CASSRTGNYGYTF. CDR3 nucleotides: TGTGCCAGCAGCCGAACAGGAAACTATGGCTACACCTTC.

This clone is a singleton in its sample. This chain joins TRBV27 and TRBJ2-7; 10 bases agree with TRBD2. V lost 6 bases to trimming and J lost 5 bases; unmatched junction nucleotides: 19. The CDR3 sequence is 18 residues long. Germline V gene sequence: CDR1 MNHEY, CDR2 SMNVEV (reference sequence). The CDR3 here is CASSKGQQPGLASNEQYF. For the CDR3, the DNA is TGTGCCAGCAGCAAGGGACAGCAACCGGGACTAGCGTCGAACGAGCAGTACTTC.

The chain uses TRBV15 and TRBJ1-5; D not resolved. The V end was cut by 1 base, the J end by 0 bases, with 10 bases between. Germline assignment: CDR1 LNHNV and CDR2 YYDKDF (reference sequence). The CDR3 is made up of 16 amino acids. The CDR3 DNA is TGTGCCACCAGCAGAGTATTAGCGGATAGCAATCAGCCCCAGCATTTT. This codes for CATSRVLADSNQPQHF.

The chain combines TRBV12-5 with TRBJ2-1, with TRBD1 as a possible D gene (5 bases). The CDR3 contains 13 residues. Between the trimmed V and J ends, which lost 1 base and 5 bases, there was a span of 6 bases. Germline-derived CDR1 and CDR2 are LGHNT and FRNRAP. The CDR3 loop is CASGLGRDNEQFF. In nucleotides, the CDR3 is TGTGCTAGTGGTTTGGGCAGGGACAATGAGCAGTTCTTC.

This CDR3 is CASSLERGPGGELFF. The CDR3 region has the DNA TGTGCCAGCAGCTTAGAACGGGGGCCGGGCGGGGAGCTGTTTTTT. The chain is built from TRBV11-1 and TRBJ2-2; either TRBD1 or TRBD2 may supply D (6 bases each). The germline V gene has CDR1 SGHAT and CDR2 FQDESV (reference sequence). Trimming stripped 1 base from V and 7 bases from J, with 13 bases between. This CDR3 is 15 amino acids long.

This chain uses TRBV4-1 with TRBJ2-1; 8 positions agree with TRBD2. V gave up 5 bases and J gave up 5 bases; unmatched junction bases: 11. From germline, CDR1 is MGHRA and CDR2 YSYEKL. The CDR3 covers 16 residues. The chain's CDR3 is CASSETGTRRNNEQFF. Written as DNA, the CDR3 is TGCGCCAGCAGCGAAACCGGGACTAGGAGAAACAATGAGCAGTTCTTC.

The chain recombines TRBV9 with TRBJ1-2; no definite D call. V was trimmed by 3 bases and J by 5 bases, leaving 17 bases between them. CDR1 and CDR2 (germline): SGDLS, YYNGEE. The CDR3 extends over 15 amino acids. The CDR3 DNA follows: TGTGCCAGCAGCGGGACGGGCGCCGTGGGGTATGGCTACACCTTC. As protein: CASSGTGAVGYGYTF.

The chain recombines TRBV5-1 with TRBJ2-3; TRBD2 matches at 7 bases. The CDR3 has 16 residues. Trimming took 4 bases from V and 1 from J; bases not matched to a gene: 9. Germline V CDR1 and CDR2: SGHRS, YFSETQ. CDR3 sequence reads: CASSLVGRGGTDTQYF. CDR3 nucleotides: TGCGCCAGCAGCCTGGTGGGGAGGGGAGGCACAGATACGCAGTATTTT.

This chain uses TRBV20-1 with TRBJ2-7; the D is unclear. Germline assignment: CDR1 DFQATT and CDR2 SNEGSKA (reference sequence). V lost 6 bases, J lost 3 bases, and 9 bases lay in between. The CDR3 totals 11 residues. CDR3: CSAHPVYEQYF. CDR3 DNA sequence: TGCAGTGCCCACCCCGTCTACGAGCAGTACTTC.